This passage covers 2 T cell receptor beta chains from one sample sequenced in a study of cytomegalovirus exposure and HLA in healthy donors. The PCR was carried out with 60 Vbeta primers and 13 Jbeta primers. Repertoires were generated with immunoSEQ multiplex PCR, while TCRdb's copy carries only in-frame clones and drops some. The sample holds roughly 100,000 clones; roughly three quarters are singletons and the top ten take roughly 4%. The sequenced sample was PBMCs. The receptor source for this set is a man in his fifties or sixties in good health and CMV-seropositive.

This chain uses TRBV28 with TRBJ2-1, with TRBD1 matching over 7 bases. Germline CDR1 is MDHEN and CDR2 is SYDVKM. V lost 2 bases, J lost 9 bases, and 10 bases stayed unmatched. CDR3 length equals 15 residues. CDR3 protein: CASSLLTGYRSEQFF. The CDR3 DNA reads TGTGCCAGCAGTTTACTGACAGGGTATCGGAGTGAGCAGTTCTTC. Looking up the rest from reference TRBV28 and TRBJ2-1 gives the full variable domain: DVKVTQSSRYLVKRTGEKVFLECVQDMDHENMFWYRQDPGLGLRLIYFSYDVKMKEKGDIPEGYSVSREKKERFSLILESASTNQTSMYLCASSLLTGYRSEQFFGPGTRLTVL.

The V call is TRBV6-6, the J call TRBJ1-4; TRBD1 is a possible D gene (6 bases). Germline CDR1 reads MNHNY; CDR2 reads SVGAGI (reference sequence). V was cut by 5 bases and J by 5 bases, with 18 bases left in between. The CDR3 loop spans 16 amino acids. CDR3 coding DNA: TGTGCCAGCAGTAACTGGCCGGGGGGCCTAAATGAAAAACTGTTTTTT. Its translation is CASSNWPGGLNEKLFF.